These 11 T cell receptor beta chains share one sample of origin, sequenced in a study of shared clonotypes between healthy human individuals. TCRdb's table, derived via immunoSEQ multiplex PCR, lists solely in-frame clones and lacks some. Here the sample spans over a million clones, around 97% being singletons. The specimen sequenced was naive CD4+ T cells sorted from blood. Subset reported: CD45RA+ positively selected. The receptors shown here come from a man aged 25-40 years in good health.

V is TRBV18 and J is TRBJ2-2; 12 bases map to TRBD2. V lost 3 bases, J lost 6 bases, and 5 bases stayed unmatched. The CDR3 totals 16 residues. CDR1 and CDR2 (germline): KGHSH, LQKENI. The CDR3 DNA sequence: TGTGCCAGCTCACCTAGAAGACTAGCGGGAGCCGGGGAGCTGTTTTTT. Protein product: CASSPRRLAGAGELFF.

The genes are TRBV5-1 and TRBJ2-5; D not resolved. The V gene lost 0 bases and the J gene lost 4 bases, with 10 bases spanning the gap. The germline CDR1 and CDR2 sequences are SGHRS and YFSETQ. The CDR3 is 14 residues long. The CDR3 DNA follows: TGCGCCAGCAGCTTGGTCCAACCAAGAGAGACCCAGTACTTC. This codes for CASSLVQPRETQYF.

This sequence joins TRBV4-1 and TRBJ2-3; D gene unclear. This CDR3 spans 17 amino acids. With 0 bases removed from V and 0 bases from J, the gap between germline ends came to 13 bases. Germline V lookup: CDR1 MGHRA, CDR2 YSYEKL. DNA of the CDR3: TGCGCCAGCAGCCAAGATGCCCTAGTCCCTAGCACAGATACGCAGTATTTT. It is translated as CASSQDALVPSTDTQYF.

The table lists this clone with a count of one. The chain has TRBV19 and TRBJ2-2; no clear D. With 2 bases removed from V and 4 bases from J, the gap between germline ends came to 11 bases. The germline CDR1 and CDR2 sequences are LNHDA and SQIVND (reference sequence). The CDR3 covers 15 residues. CDR3 sequence reads: CASSIWLSFTGELFF. For the CDR3, the DNA is TGTGCCAGTAGTATATGGCTTTCCTTCACCGGGGAGCTGTTTTTT.

The V call is TRBV7-9, the J call TRBJ1-1, with TRBD1 as a possible D gene (6 bases). The V end lost 5 bases, the J end lost 4 bases, and 20 bases lay between the germline ends. CDR3 size: 16 residues. Germline CDR1 and CDR2: SEHNR and FQNEAQ (reference sequence). CDR3: CASSPGIGGLGTEAFF. The CDR3 bases are TGTGCCAGCAGCCCCGGGATTGGGGGGCTGGGCACTGAAGCTTTCTTT.

The chain links TRBV18 to TRBJ2-7; a possible D gene is TRBD2 (6 bases). This CDR3 spans 14 amino acids. Trimming took off 2 bases at V and 4 bases at J, with 12 bases between the two ends. CDR1 and CDR2 from the germline V gene are KGHSH and LQKENI. CDR3 sequence reads: CASSPGGVGYEQYF. CDR3 DNA sequence: TGTGCCAGCTCACCAGGCGGGGTTGGTTACGAGCAGTACTTC.

The chain is built from TRBV7-9 and TRBJ2-1; the match to TRBD2 covers 12 bases. The junction had 5 bases not matched to a gene; V was cut back by 1 base and J by 4 bases. This CDR3 contains 17 residues. From germline, CDR1 is SEHNR and CDR2 FQNEAQ (reference sequence). The CDR3 sequence: CASSLGLAGGPYNEQFF. The CDR3 DNA reads TGTGCCAGCAGCTTAGGTCTAGCGGGAGGGCCTTACAATGAGCAGTTCTTC.

The chain recombines TRBV11-2 with TRBJ2-5; no reliable D call. Germline-derived CDR1 and CDR2 are SGHAT and FQNNGV. The CDR3 contains 15 residues. V lost 5 bases, J lost 0 bases, and 13 bases lay in between. CDR3 sequence (DNA): TGTGCCAGCAGCCCCTCCGGCAACTACCAAGAGACCCAGTACTTC. Encoded protein: CASSPSGNYQETQYF.

The gene calls are TRBV10-1 and TRBJ1-5, with 8 bases fitting TRBD1. Germline CDR1 and CDR2: WNHNN and SYGVQD (reference sequence). After removal of 4 bases from V and 6 bases from J, the junction contained 8 bases not matched to a gene. CDR3 length equals 15 residues. The CDR3 is CASSVNAGGSQPQHF. The CDR3 DNA reads as TGCGCCAGCAGTGTTAACGCAGGGGGCAGTCAGCCCCAGCATTTT.

J is TRBJ2-1 and V is TRBV6-4, with D possibly being TRBD2 (5 bases). This CDR3 contains 14 residues. Germline CDR1 is MRHNA and CDR2 is SNTAGT. V was cut by 2 bases and J by 9 bases, with 14 bases left in between. CDR3 nucleotide sequence: TGTGCCAGCAGTGACACTTGGCTAGGAGGTGAGCAGTTCTTC. Amino acids: CASSDTWLGGEQFF.

The rearrangement joins TRBV11-2 to TRBJ2-1, with 8 bases fitting TRBD2. Germline V gives CDR1 SGHAT, CDR2 FQNNGV. With V trimmed by 1 base and J by 0 bases, 8 bases remained unmatched. This CDR3 has 18 amino acids. Written as DNA, the CDR3 is TGTGCCAGCAGCTTAGCCTCAGCGGGAGCGAGCTCCTACAATGAGCAGTTCTTC. Translated, it gives CASSLASAGASSYNEQFF.